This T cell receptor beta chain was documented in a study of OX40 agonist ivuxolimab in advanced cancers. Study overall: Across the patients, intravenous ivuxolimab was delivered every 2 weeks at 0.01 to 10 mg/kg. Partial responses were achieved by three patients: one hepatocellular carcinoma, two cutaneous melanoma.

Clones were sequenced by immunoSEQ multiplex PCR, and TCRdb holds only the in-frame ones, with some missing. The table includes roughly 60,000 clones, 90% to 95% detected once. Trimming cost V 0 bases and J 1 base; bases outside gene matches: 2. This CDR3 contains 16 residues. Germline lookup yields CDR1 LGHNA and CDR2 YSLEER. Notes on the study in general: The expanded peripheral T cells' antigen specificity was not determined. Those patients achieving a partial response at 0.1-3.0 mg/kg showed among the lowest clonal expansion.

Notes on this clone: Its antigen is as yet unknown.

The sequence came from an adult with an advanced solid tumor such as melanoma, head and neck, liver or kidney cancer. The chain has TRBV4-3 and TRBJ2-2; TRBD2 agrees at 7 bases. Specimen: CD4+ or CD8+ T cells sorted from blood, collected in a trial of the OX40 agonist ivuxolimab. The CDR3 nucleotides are TGCGCCAGCAGCCAAGATCCGGGGGGGAACACCGGGGAGCTGTTTTTT. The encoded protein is CASSQDPGGNTGELFF.